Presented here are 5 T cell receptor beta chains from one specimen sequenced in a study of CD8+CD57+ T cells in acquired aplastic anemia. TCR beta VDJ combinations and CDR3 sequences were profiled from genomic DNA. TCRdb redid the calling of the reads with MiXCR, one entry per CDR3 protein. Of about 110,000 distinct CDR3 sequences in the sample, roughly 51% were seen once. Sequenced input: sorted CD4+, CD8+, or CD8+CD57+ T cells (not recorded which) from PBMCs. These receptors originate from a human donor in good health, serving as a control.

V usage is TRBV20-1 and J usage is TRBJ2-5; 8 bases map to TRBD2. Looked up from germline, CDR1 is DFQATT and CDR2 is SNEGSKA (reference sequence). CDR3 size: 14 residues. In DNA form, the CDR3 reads TGCGGGGCAGGGAGCGGGGGTGTTATGGAGACCCAGTACTTC. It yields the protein CGAGSGGVMETQYF.

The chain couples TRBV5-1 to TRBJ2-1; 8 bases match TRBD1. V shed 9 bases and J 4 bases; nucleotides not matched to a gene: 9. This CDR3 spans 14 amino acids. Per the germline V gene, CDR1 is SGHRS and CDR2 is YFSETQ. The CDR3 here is CATSPGQAYNEQFF. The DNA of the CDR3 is TGCGCCACTTCACCGGGACAGGCATACAATGAGCAGTTCTTC.

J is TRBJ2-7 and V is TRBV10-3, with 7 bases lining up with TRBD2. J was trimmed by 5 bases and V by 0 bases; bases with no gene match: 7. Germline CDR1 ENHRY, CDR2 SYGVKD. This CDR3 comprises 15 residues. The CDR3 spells CAISESGTIKNEQYF. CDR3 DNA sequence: TGTGCCATCAGTGAGTCGGGGACTATCAAAAACGAGCAGTACTTC.

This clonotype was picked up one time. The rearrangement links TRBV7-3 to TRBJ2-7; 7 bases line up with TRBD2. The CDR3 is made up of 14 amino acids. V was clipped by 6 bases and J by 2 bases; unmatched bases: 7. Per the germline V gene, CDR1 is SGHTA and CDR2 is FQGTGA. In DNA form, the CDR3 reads TGTGCCAGCAGTTGCACTAGCGCCACCTACGAGCAGTACGTC. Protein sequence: CASSCTSATYEQYV.

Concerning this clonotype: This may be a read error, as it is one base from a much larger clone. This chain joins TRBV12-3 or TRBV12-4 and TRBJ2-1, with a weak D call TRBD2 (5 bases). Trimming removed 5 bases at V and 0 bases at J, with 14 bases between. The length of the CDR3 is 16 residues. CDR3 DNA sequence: TGTGCCAGCAGTGGAGAGGGCTATCTCTCCTACAATGAGCAGTTCTTC. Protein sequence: CASSGEGYLSYNEQFF.